This TCR beta chain was recovered during a study of blood T cell repertoires in COVID-19. Method: immunoSEQ multiplex PCR; TCRdb's copy keeps in-frame clones and lacks some. This sample yields approximately 170,000 clones, of which 80% to 90% are seen a single time; approximately 2% belongs to the top ten. The germline V and J ends were trimmed by 3 bases and 7 bases, with 12 bases remaining between them. This CDR3 is built from 14 residues. The germline V gene has CDR1 MNHNS and CDR2 SASEGT. Material: peripheral blood. The TCR originated in a woman of 80 years or more with acute or convalescent COVID-19. The chain is built from TRBV6-1 and TRBJ1-4; a possible D gene is TRBD1 (6 bases). The CDR3, as DNA: TGTGCCAGCAGTGAGACCTGGGACACTGAAAAACTGTTTTTT. Translating gives CASSETWDTEKLFF.